This T cell receptor beta chain is drawn from a study of monozygotic twins with cystic fibrosis. Study results and caveats: J usage was most co-twin-similar in 8 of 16 pairs, V in 13.

Regarding this clone: Antigen specificity is unknown.

The assay was immunoSEQ multiplex PCR, and TCRdb's table has in-frame clones only and misses some. The sample lists around 25,000 clones, roughly 96% seen once, with approximately 2.8% in the top ten. Germline CDR1 MGHDK, CDR2 SYGVNS. The CDR3 is 12 residues long. Trimming removed 8 bases at V and 6 bases at J, with 13 bases between. This clonotype was obtained from a girl under 10 years old with cystic fibrosis. The sample was blood. V usage is TRBV25-1 and J usage is TRBJ1-2; no firm D call. The CDR3 DNA reads TGTGCCAGCGAAGCTCGGGCGGATGGCTACACCTTC. Translation: CASEARADGYTF.